Listed below are T cell receptor beta chains from one sample, sequenced in a study of T-cell reconstitution after alpha-beta-depleted transplantation in children. TCRdb recomputed calls from the PCR reads with MiXCR, one row per CDR3 protein. The sample lists about 540,000 distinct CDR3 sequences; about a sixth were seen once. Sequenced material: PBMCs from the stem cell graft donor, taken from the stem cell graft. The receptors come from a human donor who donated a stem cell graft to a child with acute lymphoblastic leukemia. Each CDR3 is given with its conserved first and last residue. A D gene is named only where the DNA matches it firmly. The size entry is marked missing in some rows and otherwise reads once, few, many or a size class.

>-|TRBJ1-5|TRBV6-5|-
CASSYSRRAGQPQHF
TGTGCCAGCAGTTACTCGAGAAGGGCAGGCCAGCCCCAGCATTTT
>TRBD1|TRBJ2-7|TRBV12-3/TRBV12-4|few
CASTVETGGHEQYF
TGTGCCAGCACCGTGGAGACAGGGGGCCACGAGCAGTACTTC
>TRBD1|TRBJ1-6|TRBV4-1|-
CASSQVSRGFNSPLHF
TGCGCCAGCAGCCAAGTTTCCAGGGGGTTTAATTCACCCCTCCACTTT
>TRBD1|TRBJ1-5|TRBV29-1|many
CSVTGTGFNQPQHF
TGCAGCGTCACCGGGACAGGGTTCAATCAGCCCCAGCATTTT
>-|TRBJ2-7|TRBV12-3/TRBV12-4|-
CASGHRTYEQYF
TGTGCCAGCGGACACAGGACGTACGAGCAGTACTTC
>-|TRBJ2-7|TRBV7-9|-
CASSSELLQGPNYEQYF
TGTGCCAGCAGCTCCGAACTTTTACAGGGTCCAAACTACGAGCAGTACTTC
>-|TRBJ1-5|TRBV12-3/TRBV12-4|few
CASSLRGTSNQPQHF
TGTGCCAGCAGTTTAAGAGGGACTAGCAATCAGCCCCAGCATTTT
>TRBD2|TRBJ2-7|TRBV10-3|few
CAISESVTSGSYEQYF
TGTGCCATCAGTGAGTCGGTAACTAGCGGGAGCTACGAGCAGTACTTC
>-|TRBJ1-2|TRBV12-3/TRBV12-4|few
CASSLTDKITF
TGTGCCAGCAGTTTAACAGACAAGATCACCTTC
>TRBD1|TRBJ2-7|TRBV4-1|many
CASSQVRGHEQYF
TGCGCCAGCAGCCAAGTTAGGGGGCACGAGCAGTACTTC
>-|TRBJ2-7|TRBV20-1|-
CSASYSGLDYEQYF
TGCAGTGCTAGTTACAGCGGGTTGGACTACGAGCAGTACTTC
>TRBD2|TRBJ2-1|TRBV19|few
CASSIVLAGVKNEQFF
TGTGCCAGTAGTATAGTTCTAGCGGGAGTAAAGAATGAGCAGTTCTTC
>TRBD1|TRBJ1-1|TRBV9|few
CASSPRATGYLSTEAFF
TGTGCCAGCAGCCCGCGGGCGACAGGGTATTTGTCCACTGAAGCTTTCTTT
>-|TRBJ2-7|TRBV9|-
CASSVAPFSYEQYF
TGTGCCAGCAGCGTAGCCCCATTCTCCTACGAGCAGTACTTC
>-|TRBJ1-1|TRBV12-3/TRBV12-4|few
CASSHTWGDTEAFF
TGTGCCAGCAGTCACACATGGGGGGACACTGAAGCTTTCTTT
>TRBD2|TRBJ2-3|TRBV4-1|few
CASSPLVGREGDTQYF
TGCGCCAGCAGCCCTCTAGTCGGGAGGGAGGGAGATACGCAGTATTTT
>TRBD2|TRBJ2-2|TRBV7-8|-
CASSLGPGLAGDAGELFF
TGTGCCAGCAGCTTAGGCCCGGGACTAGCGGGAGACGCCGGGGAGCTGTTTTTT
>TRBD1|TRBJ1-2|TRBV30|once
CAWSDSTGGYGYTF
TGTGCCTGGAGTGACTCGACAGGGGGCTATGGCTACACCTTC
>-|TRBJ1-5|TRBV4-1|few
CASSPSWGGDQPQHF
TGCGCCAGCAGCCCCAGCTGGGGCGGGGATCAGCCCCAGCATTTT
>TRBD2|TRBJ2-3|TRBV2|few
CASRREGGANTQYF
TGTGCCAGCAGGAGGGAGGGTGGAGCGAATACGCAGTATTTT
>-|TRBJ2-5|TRBV20-1|few
CSARLAETQYF
TGCAGTGCTAGACTAGCGGAGACCCAGTACTTC
>-|TRBJ2-7|TRBV12-3/TRBV12-4|many
CASSPRPSSYEQYF
TGTGCCAGCAGTCCCCGACCGTCCTCCTACGAGCAGTACTTC
>-|TRBJ2-7|TRBV2|-
CASTRVREQYF
TGTGCCAGCACGAGGGTTCGGGAGCAGTACTTC
>-|TRBJ1-2|TRBV7-7|-
CASSPIGGVGGYTF
TGTGCCAGCAGCCCCATTGGAGGGGTAGGTGGCTACACCTTC
>-|TRBJ2-7|TRBV6-2/TRBV6-3|-
CASSYPGRATYEQYF
TGTGCCAGCAGTTACCCCGGCAGGGCAACCTACGAGCAGTACTTC
>-|TRBJ2-6|TRBV5-1|-
CASSLAPGANVLTF
TGCGCCAGCAGCTTGGCCCCTGGGGCCAACGTCCTGACTTTC
>TRBD2|TRBJ2-7|TRBV5-4|-
CASSSGLAGDDEQYF
TGTGCCAGCAGCTCCGGACTAGCGGGTGACGACGAGCAGTACTTC
>-|TRBJ1-1|TRBV18|-
CASSPLSEQEAFF
TGTGCCAGCTCACCACTCAGTGAACAAGAAGCTTTCTTT
>TRBD2|TRBJ2-1|TRBV20-1|-
CSARESGMRFDEQFF
TGCAGTGCTAGAGAGAGCGGGATGCGCTTTGATGAGCAGTTCTTC
>TRBD2|TRBJ2-7|TRBV5-1|-
CASSLDAGAYEQYF
TGCGCCAGCAGCTTGGACGCGGGAGCCTACGAGCAGTACTTC
>TRBD1|TRBJ1-2|TRBV29-1|-
CSVRQGVYGYTF
TGCAGCGTTCGACAGGGGGTCTATGGCTACACCTTC
>-|TRBJ2-7|TRBV4-1|-
CASSQVLRGRPPREQYF
TGCGCCAGCAGCCAAGTTCTCCGAGGGAGGCCACCCCGCGAGCAGTACTTC
>-|TRBJ2-1|TRBV7-8|-
CASTPQGGSSYNEQFF
TGTGCCAGCACCCCCCAGGGGGGTAGCTCCTACAATGAGCAGTTCTTC
>-|TRBJ2-3|TRBV19|few
CASKQADTQYF
TGTGCCAGTAAGCAGGCAGATACGCAGTATTTT
>TRBD2|TRBJ2-1|TRBV19|-
CASSIGLAGTDNEQFF
TGTGCCAGTAGTATCGGCCTAGCGGGGACAGACAATGAGCAGTTCTTC
>-|TRBJ2-7|TRBV2|-
CASRPSSTWGGEQYF
TGTGCCAGCAGGCCCTCCTCTACATGGGGCGGCGAGCAGTACTTC
>TRBD2|TRBJ2-5|TRBV7-9|-
CASRQGLAGEETQYF
TGTGCCAGCAGACAAGGACTAGCGGGAGAAGAGACCCAGTACTTC
>TRBD1|TRBJ1-6|TRBV6-5|-
CASSSQGGSLHF
TGTGCCAGCAGTTCCCAGGGGGGTTCCCTCCACTTT
>TRBD2|TRBJ2-1|TRBV7-9|few
CASIKTGLAGVYEQFF
TGTGCCAGCATCAAAACGGGGCTAGCGGGAGTTTATGAGCAGTTCTTC
>-|TRBJ2-7|TRBV20-1|few
CSARPYKADSYEQYF
TGCAGTGCTAGACCGTACAAAGCGGACAGCTACGAGCAGTACTTC
>TRBD1|TRBJ1-1|TRBV29-1|few
CSVARGGTANTEAFF
TGCAGCGTCGCCCGGGGGGGGACAGCGAACACTGAAGCTTTCTTT
>TRBD1|TRBJ1-1|TRBV11-2|-
CASSSIRDRNTEAFF
TGTGCCAGCAGCTCCATTCGGGACAGGAACACTGAAGCTTTCTTT
>-|TRBJ2-3|TRBV20-1|few
CSAVLAGRGYTDTQYF
TGCAGTGCTGTGTTGGCGGGGCGGGGTTACACAGATACGCAGTATTTT
>TRBD2|TRBJ2-2|TRBV5-1|-
CASSPGLAGFGELFF
TGCGCCAGCAGCCCGGGACTAGCGGGATTCGGGGAGCTGTTTTTT
>-|TRBJ1-4|TRBV5-1|many
CASSFGVNEKLFF
TGCGCCAGCAGCTTCGGGGTTAATGAAAAACTGTTTTTT
>-|TRBJ2-7|TRBV12-3/TRBV12-4|-
CASSFGGVAYEQYF
TGTGCCAGCAGTTTCGGGGGAGTGGCCTACGAGCAGTACTTC
>TRBD1|TRBJ1-1|TRBV7-9|few
CASSLNRGHTEAFF
TGTGCCAGCAGCTTAAACAGGGGGCATACTGAAGCTTTCTTT
>-|TRBJ1-1|TRBV12-3/TRBV12-4|few
CASSSPGRPSTEAFF
TGTGCCAGCAGTTCACCGGGACGCCCGAGCACTGAAGCTTTCTTT
>TRBD2|TRBJ2-1|TRBV6-1|-
CASSGLLAGGNEQFF
TGTGCCAGCAGTGGCTTACTAGCGGGAGGCAATGAGCAGTTCTTC
>-|TRBJ2-3|TRBV7-8|-
CASSPRLVQADTQYF
TGTGCCAGCAGCCCACGACTGGTTCAGGCAGATACGCAGTATTTT
>TRBD2|TRBJ2-1|TRBV5-1|few
CASSSAAGGPREQFF
TGCGCCAGCAGCTCCGCAGCGGGAGGGCCGCGGGAGCAGTTCTTC